This is a list of T cell receptor beta chains from one sample in a study of PD-1 blockade in classical Hodgkin lymphoma. Generated by immunoSEQ multiplex PCR, the TCRdb table keeps only in-frame clones and is missing some. The sample carries 41,000 or so clones, over 70% recorded once. This specimen consisted of peripheral blood mononuclear cells (PBMCs), obtained at baseline. These receptors were taken from a human donor with classical Hodgkin lymphoma. Each CDR3 is given with its conserved first and last residue.

>15|TRBV6-1|TRBJ1-2
CASSEAGEGIYGYTF
>14|TRBV25-1|TRBJ2-7
CASGDAGLSYEQYF
>15|TRBV6-6|TRBJ2-7
CASSYRPDLGYEQYF
>14|TRBV10-3|TRBJ2-2
CAITPGQGQEELFF
>12|TRBV5-6|TRBJ2-1
CASSLEYYEQFF
>15|TRBV4-1|TRBJ2-3
CASSQAEFDPDTQYF
>15|TRBV7-9|TRBJ2-3
CASSLDGDSTDTQYF
>13|TRBV30|TRBJ2-7
CAWSVSGRYEQYF
>13|TRBV5-6|TRBJ1-2
CASSSQGTYGYTF
>14|TRBV6-5|TRBJ1-5
CASSYSPQNQPQHF
>14|TRBV6-1|TRBJ2-1
CASPTSGSYNEQFF
>12|TRBV29-1|TRBJ2-5
CSARAPSETQYF
>14|TRBV6-6|TRBJ1-5
CASSYYGVNQPQHF
>14|TRBV28|TRBJ2-1
CASSLRGGVGEQFF
>13|TRBV28|TRBJ2-7
CASSRDSSYEQYF
>14|TRBV7-6|TRBJ1-1
CASSSRGGNTEAFF
>14|TRBV5-4|TRBJ2-2
CASSLQGGTGELFF
>14|TRBV7-2|TRBJ2-2
CASSLVPGPGELFF
>15|TRBV5-5|TRBJ2-2
CASSLVGREIRELFF
>16|TRBV6-1|TRBJ1-4
CASSERGGSTNEKLFF
>15|TRBV29-1|TRBJ1-1
CSVGSLGAARGEAFF
>15|TRBV19|TRBJ2-1
CASSIDGGSYNEQFF
>14|TRBV18|TRBJ1-1
CASSPPAGGAEAFF
>16|TRBV11-2|TRBJ1-3
CASTPFPDGAGNTIYF
>14|TRBV18|TRBJ2-5
CASSPWTSQETQYF
>16|TRBV18|TRBJ1-3
CASSPTAGDAGNTIYF
>17|TRBV29-1|TRBJ2-3
CSVGGTSGRPSTDTQYF
>16|TRBV25-1|TRBJ2-3
CASSERSGGFTDTQYF
>13|TRBV6-6|TRBJ2-7
CASTPAVSYEQYF
>15|TRBV5-1|TRBJ2-7
CASSPTSGRQSEQYF
>11|TRBV11-2|TRBJ2-5
CASSLVETQYF
>15|TRBV6-5|TRBJ2-7
CASSALAGSAYEQYF
>17|TRBV7-9|TRBJ1-3
CASSLPRQGGSGNTIYF
>13|TRBV10-3|TRBJ2-5
CAIHSGMRETQYF
>15|TRBV30|TRBJ2-7
CAWSRLVASSYEQYF
>18|TRBV19|TRBJ2-1
CASSVRGLAGEAYNEQFF
>16|TRBV5-1|TRBJ2-2
CASSVQTGENTGELFF
>15|TRBV6-1|TRBJ2-1
CASSEARLAGEGQFF
>15|TRBV4-2|TRBJ2-3
CASSPRWSSTDTQYF
>13|TRBV19|TRBJ2-6
CASIRSGANVLTF
>19|TRBV18|TRBJ2-7
CASSPLRSGTSGAIYEQYF
>15|TRBV27|TRBJ1-1
CASSLSAGVNTEAFF
>13|TRBV7-2|TRBJ2-1
CASSLVAYNEQFF
>16|TRBV18|TRBJ1-5
CASSPGTGVSNQPQHF
>13|TRBV5-1|TRBJ1-1
CASSLAANTEAFF